This T cell receptor (beta chain) was profiled in a study of blood T cell repertoires in COVID-19. Study as a whole: Samples came from the United States, Italy and Spain, spanning acute and convalescent COVID-19. T cells, B-cell-depleted T cells, or PBMCs supplied cDNA or gDNA.

The CDR3 is 13 amino acids. The junction had 7 bases not matched to a gene; V was cut back by 5 bases and J by 7 bases. CDR1 is MNHEY and CDR2 is SMNVEV in the germline V gene (reference sequence). In the original analysis: From reference gene primer amplification, estimates of nucleated cell counts were derived. Sequencing was performed with immunoSEQ multiplex PCR; in TCRdb, only in-frame clones are kept and a portion is missing. That table furnishes V, J and clone size, whereas the DNA furnished D and trimming. The table includes about 220,000 clones, roughly 88% detected once. The chain uses TRBV27 and TRBJ1-1; 7 bases match TRBD1. This sequence originates from a middle-aged man with active or convalescent COVID-19. The sequencing input was peripheral blood. CDR3 in DNA: TGTGCCAGCAGTCCGGGACAGCAACTTGAAGCTTTCTTT. Translating it yields CASSPGQQLEAFF.